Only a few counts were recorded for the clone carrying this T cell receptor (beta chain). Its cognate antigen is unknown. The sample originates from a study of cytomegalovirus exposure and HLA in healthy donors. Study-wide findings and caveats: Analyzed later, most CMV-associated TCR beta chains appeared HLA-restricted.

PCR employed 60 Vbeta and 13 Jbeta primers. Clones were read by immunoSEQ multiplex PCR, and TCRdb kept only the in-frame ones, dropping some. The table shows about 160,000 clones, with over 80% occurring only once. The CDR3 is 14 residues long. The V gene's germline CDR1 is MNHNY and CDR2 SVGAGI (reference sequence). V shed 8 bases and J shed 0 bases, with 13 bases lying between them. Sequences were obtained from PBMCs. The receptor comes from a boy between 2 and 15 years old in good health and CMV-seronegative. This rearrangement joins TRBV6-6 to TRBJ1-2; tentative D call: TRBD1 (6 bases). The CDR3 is CASAGTLTNYGYTF. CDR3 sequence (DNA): TGTGCCAGCGCCGGGACACTGACTAACTATGGCTACACCTTC.